This is a list of T cell receptor beta chains from one sample in a study of T cell responses to AZD1222 COVID-19 vaccine. Produced via immunoSEQ multiplex PCR; TCRdb's table is partial and in-frame only. Of about 90,000 clones in the sample, over 75% are singletons; the top ten hold under 7%. The starting material was peripheral blood, obtained on day 0 of AZD1222 vaccination. The receptors were gathered from an adult in good health. Both conserved end residues are part of each CDR3. Fields, in order: V gene, CDR3 protein.

TRBV28 | CATSNPSRGSEQYF
TRBV3-1/TRBV3-2 | CASSQEGGADTQYF
TRBV7-2 | CASSRGLDYEQYF
TRBV2 | CASSSAWADTQYF
TRBV12-3/TRBV12-4 | CASSRSRAGEQYF
TRBV24-1 | CATSDGLGGLYSNQPQHF
TRBV3-1/TRBV3-2 | CASRKGEGGYGYTF
TRBV27 | CASRPMSNQPQHF
TRBV5-1 | CASRLAGGVDTQYF
TRBV27 | CASSSVRQGHSYNEQFF
TRBV30 | CARDSDSGNTIYF
TRBV9 | CASSDGSTAKNIQYF
TRBV4-1 | CASSQGFVRKYDGYTF
TRBV7-9 | CASSSQSEAFF
TRBV5-6 | CASSLERGSGVYGYTF
TRBV20-1 | CSPYRGDGYTF
TRBV19 | CASRESGKGYEQYF
TRBV27 | CASSIKSGTQSSYNEQFF
TRBV29-1 | CSVVGTGAGELFF
TRBV27 | CASSFTPGNTEAFF
TRBV19 | CASSNRWTGLQPQHF
TRBV24-1 | CATRGVDVNTEAFF
TRBV19 | CASSTSGGQPQHF
TRBV7-2 | CASSLEFRTYEQYF
TRBV4-1 | CASSQEEQAIYGYTF
TRBV25-1 | CASSEYGANEKLFF
TRBV24-1 | CASSGRNTGELFF
TRBV4-2 | CASSQDLGFNVGGTDTQYF
TRBV18 | CASSLLTGTGGLNTEAFF
TRBV5-8 | CASSRDSGTDTQYF
TRBV27 | CASRATGSDTQYF
TRBV27 | CASSPLADADEQYF
TRBV3-1/TRBV3-2 | CASSSRRGLAGDNEQFF
TRBV5-5 | CASSTGQLSGNTIYF
TRBV5-8 | CASRARDSRVTGELFF
TRBV29-1 | CSVEVRFGTEAFF
TRBV27 | CASSLRFNSPLHF
TRBV29-1 | CSVEKERISSYNEQFF
TRBV18 | CASSPVTSGTNYEQYF
TRBV29-1 | CSVEGGFTSVYGYTF
TRBV30 | CAWKDRVDYGYTF
TRBV4-2 | CASSHGIDRFYEQYF